This T cell receptor (beta chain) derives from a study of technical replicates of blood from a few donors. The length of the CDR3 is 16 residues. Trimming took 2 bases from V and 9 from J; bases not matched to a gene: 8. Germline values: CDR1 ENHRY, CDR2 SYGVKD. Sequenced by immunoSEQ multiplex PCR; TCRdb stores in-frame clones only, minus some. This sample yields tens of thousands of clones, of which nearly 95% are seen a single time; roughly 0.37% belongs to the top ten. This receptor was taken from a human donor in good health. The sample consisted of T cells isolated from PBMCs. The rearrangement joins TRBV10-3 to TRBJ2-2, with TRBD2 matching over 11 bases. CDR3 amino acids: CAISEMGTSGSRELFF. CDR3 nucleotide sequence: TGTGCCATCAGTGAGATGGGAACTAGCGGGAGTCGGGAGCTGTTTTTT.